This T cell receptor (beta chain) was profiled in a study of a mutant IDH1 vaccine in newly diagnosed glioma. Study-level information: Beforehand, treatment had been radiotherapy, temozolomide, or both; the majority received both.

Broader study findings: The occurrence of vaccine-induced immune responses was seen in 93.3% of patients.

Data came from immunoSEQ multiplex PCR; TCRdb stores just in-frame clones and leaves some out. Here the sample spans around 56,000 clones, roughly 80% being singletons. This CDR3 spans 15 amino acids. V was pared by 4 bases and J by 5 bases, with 18 bases between. Germline CDR1 and CDR2: SGDLS and YYNGEE. Time point here: week 5, during vaccination. Each dose delivered 300 ug of mutant IDH1 20-mer peptide subcutaneously with imiquimod. Patients carried new grade 3 or 4 IDH1-mutant astrocytomas lacking nuclear ATRX. Remarks on this clone: Its target is unknown.

V gene TRBV9 combines with J gene TRBJ2-5, with D tentatively TRBD2 (6 bases). The sequencing used PBMCs, collected from a glioma patient whose treatment included an IDH1 peptide vaccine. The clonotype comes from a woman between 18 and 30 years old with glioma. Some clones in this sample may be carry-over from other donors' samples. CDR3 nucleotide sequence: TGTGCCAGCAGCCCCGGAGGGACCCCCTCGGAGACCCAGTACTTC. It is translated as CASSPGGTPSETQYF.